These 19 T cell receptor beta chains were sequenced from one sample in a study of graft-versus-host responses after intestinal transplantation. No antigen is known for these receptors. Clones were sequenced by immunoSEQ multiplex PCR, and TCRdb holds only the in-frame ones, with some missing. Among 50,000 to 60,000 clones, about nine tenths were seen once, and the ten largest hold almost 2.5%. The sample here was unstimulated CD4+ T cells sorted from spleen or lymph node cells, taken before transplant. Receptors originate from a human donor who was the organ donor for an intestinal transplant.

The chain carries TRBV6-4 and TRBJ1-3; D is uncertain. There are 13 residues in the CDR3. Trimming removed 2 bases at V and 0 bases at J, with 2 bases between. Germline loops: CDR1 MRHNA, CDR2 SNTAGT. The CDR3 region has the DNA TGTGCCAGCAGTGACAGCTCTGGAAACACCATATATTTT. It encodes CASSDSSGNTIYF.

The rearrangement uses TRBV15 and TRBJ1-1; D gene ambiguous. Germline lookup yields CDR1 LNHNV and CDR2 YYDKDF (reference sequence). The V gene lost 0 bases and the J gene lost 1 base, with 12 bases spanning the gap. The CDR3 has 16 amino acids. DNA of the CDR3: TGTGCCACCAGCAGAGATTTACGGGGATGGAACACTGAAGCTTTCTTT. As protein: CATSRDLRGWNTEAFF.

This sequence joins TRBV7-6 and TRBJ2-1; 9 nucleotides match TRBD1. This CDR3 spans 16 amino acids. The ends lost 3 bases at V and 4 bases at J; junction bases unmatched: 7. From germline, CDR1 is SGHVS and CDR2 FNYEAQ. The CDR3 region has the DNA TGTGCCAGCAGCTTGGCGGGACAGGGACAATACAATGAGCAGTTCTTC. It translates to CASSLAGQGQYNEQFF.

Only one count was recorded for this clone. The J gene is TRBJ1-5, the V gene TRBV27; 11 nucleotides align to TRBD1. Germline assignment: CDR1 MNHEY and CDR2 SMNVEV (reference sequence). The CDR3 length is 14 residues. Trimming removed 5 bases from V and 9 bases from J; junction bases left unmatched: 6. CDR3: CASSGGQGVRPQHF. DNA of the CDR3: TGTGCCAGCAGTGGGGGACAGGGGGTCCGGCCCCAGCATTTT.

This chain joins TRBV28 and TRBJ2-1; 7 positions match TRBD2. The CDR3 has 16 residues. Losses at the gene ends were 3 bases for V and 0 bases for J; bases not matched to a gene: 5. Germline lookup yields CDR1 MDHEN and CDR2 SYDVKM. The chain's CDR3 is CASSLGGRGSYNEQFF. The CDR3 DNA sequence: TGTGCCAGCAGTTTGGGTGGGAGGGGCTCCTACAATGAGCAGTTCTTC.

The chain combines TRBV28 with TRBJ2-5, with D maybe TRBD2 (6 bases). With the DNA end fitting TRBJ2-7 better, the J assignment may be wrong. Germline lookup yields CDR1 MDHEN and CDR2 SYDVKM. The CDR3 runs 17 residues. The CDR3 here is CASSPTGPRTTSYEQYF. The CDR3 DNA is TGTGCCAGCAGTCCAACCGGGCCCAGGACTACCTCCTACGAGCAGTACTTC.

This chain connects TRBV10-1 to TRBJ1-6, with D unclear. CDR1 and CDR2 from the germline V gene are WNHNN and SYGVQD (reference sequence). V gave up 0 bases and J gave up 9 bases, with 0 bases separating them. The CDR3 is 11 amino acids. The CDR3, as DNA: TGCGCCAGCAGTGAGTCTTCACCCCTCCACTTT. This gives the protein CASSESSPLHF.

CDR3 loop: CASSPTDSGANVLTF. The DNA of the CDR3 is TGCGCCAGCAGTCCTACAGACTCTGGGGCCAACGTCCTGACTTTC. The gene calls are TRBV4-3 and TRBJ2-6; D is unclear. V shed 6 bases and J shed 0 bases, with 9 bases lying between them. In germline, CDR1 is LGHNA, CDR2 YSLEER. The CDR3 spans 15 residues.

The chain recombines TRBV6-6 with TRBJ2-3, with 9 positions matching TRBD2. The germline V gene encodes CDR1 MNHNY and CDR2 SVGAGI (reference sequence). The CDR3 covers 15 residues. Germline trimming cut 5 bases from V and 0 bases from J; bases unmatched to any gene: 3. The CDR3 DNA reads TGTGCCAGCAGTCCTAGCGGGACGAGCACAGATACGCAGTATTTT. This translates into CASSPSGTSTDTQYF.

CDR3 in amino acids: CASSLQNTEAFF. Written as DNA, the CDR3 is TGTGCCAGCAGTTTACAGAACACTGAAGCTTTCTTT. The rearrangement joins TRBV28 to TRBJ1-1; D is ambiguous. The CDR3 has 12 amino acids. V lost 2 bases to trimming and J lost 1 base, with 2 bases between them. Germline V lookup: CDR1 MDHEN, CDR2 SYDVKM.

This chain connects TRBV30 to TRBJ2-3, with a weak D call TRBD1 (5 bases). Germline V CDR1 and CDR2: GTSNPN, SVGIG (reference sequence). Trimming stripped 3 bases from V and 1 base from J, with 5 bases between. The length of the CDR3 is 12 residues. The CDR3 region has the DNA TGTGCCTGGAGGACAGGCACAGATACGCAGTATTTT. This encodes CAWRTGTDTQYF.

The rearrangement links TRBV28 to TRBJ2-7, with D perhaps matching TRBD1 (5 bases). CDR1 and CDR2 (germline): MDHEN, SYDVKM. The length of the CDR3 is 14 residues. V lost 1 base and J 1 base, leaving 8 bases between the germline ends. The CDR3 DNA reads TGTGCCAGCAGTTTATACAGGCGGTCCTACGAGCAGTACTTC. Its protein product is CASSLYRRSYEQYF. Based on the CDR3 plus reference TRBV28 and TRBJ2-7, the full variable domain is DVKVTQSSRYLVKRTGEKVFLECVQDMDHENMFWYRQDPGLGLRLIYFSYDVKMKEKGDIPEGYSVSREKKERFSLILESASTNQTSMYLCASSLYRRSYEQYFGPGTRLTVT.

The chain has TRBV9 and TRBJ2-1; TRBD2 aligns across 11 bases. V lost 4 bases and J lost 5; bases outside the gene matches: 5. Germline values: CDR1 SGDLS, CDR2 YYNGEE. The CDR3 is made up of 15 amino acids. The CDR3 DNA reads as TGTGCCAGCAGCCCCGGACTAGCGGGCCACAATGAGCAGTTCTTC. Its translation: CASSPGLAGHNEQFF.

The chain carries TRBV2 and TRBJ2-2, with D possibly TRBD2 on 5 matching bases. There are 13 residues in the CDR3. Deletions cut 7 bases from V and 1 base from J, with 7 bases between. The germline CDR1 and CDR2 sequences are SNHLY and FYNNEI. The CDR3, as DNA: TGTGCCAGCACACGGGAGAACACCGGGGAGCTGTTTTTT. Translated, it gives CASTRENTGELFF. Full variable domain (rest looked up from reference TRBV2 and TRBJ2-2): EPEVTQTPSHQVTQMGQEVILRCVPISNHLYFYWYRQILGQKVEFLVSFYNNEISEKSEIFDDQFSVERPDGSNFTLKIRSTKLEDSAMYFCASTRENTGELFFGEGSRLTVL.

The V call is TRBV29-1, the J call TRBJ1-2; D remains unclear. V was cut by 4 bases and J by 0 bases, with 9 bases left in between. Germline lookup yields CDR1 SQVTM and CDR2 ANQGSEA. This CDR3 is built from 13 residues. CDR3 protein: CSVVGRSNYGYTF. The CDR3, as DNA: TGCAGCGTTGTGGGCAGATCTAACTATGGCTACACCTTC.

The chain has TRBV6-5 and TRBJ2-1; D gene uncertain. Germline values: CDR1 MNHEY, CDR2 SVGAGI. This CDR3 is built from 15 residues. The V gene lost 3 bases and the J gene lost 0 bases, with 9 bases spanning the gap. The CDR3 sequence is CASSYGLVSYNEQFF. The DNA for the CDR3 is TGTGCCAGCAGTTATGGGTTAGTCTCCTACAATGAGCAGTTCTTC.

V gene TRBV6-1 combines with J gene TRBJ2-7, with a weak D call TRBD2 (5 bases). This CDR3 contains 13 residues. Between the trimmed V and J ends, which lost 5 bases and 4 bases, there was a span of 12 bases. In germline, CDR1 is MNHNS, CDR2 SASEGT. The CDR3 DNA is TGTGCCAGCAGTCAAAAACGGGGTTACGAGCAGTACTTC. It translates to CASSQKRGYEQYF.

The chain has TRBV7-9 and TRBJ2-5; 14 nucleotides agree with TRBD2. The CDR3 spans 15 residues. Germline V gene lookup returns CDR1 SEHNR and CDR2 FQNEAQ (reference sequence). The V segment lost 5 bases and the J segment 7 bases; nucleotides outside the gene matches: 6. For the CDR3, the DNA is TGTGCCAGCAGCCGACTAGCGGGAGGGCGGAGGACCCAGTACTTC. It codes for CASSRLAGGRRTQYF.

V and J are TRBV2 and TRBJ2-7; no clear D gene. Deletions cut 2 bases from V and 1 base from J, with 6 bases between. Germline CDR1 is SNHLY and CDR2 is FYNNEI. The CDR3 consists of 13 residues. The CDR3 here is CASSERLSYEQYF. DNA for the CDR3: TGTGCCAGCAGTGAACGGTTATCCTACGAGCAGTACTTC.